The clone carrying this T cell receptor beta chain was counted only a few times. Its target is unknown. This sample stems from a study of CD8 T cells in ankylosing spondylitis. Whole-study results and caveats: A motif of eight highly homologous TCR beta variants was seen as apparently characteristic of ankylosing spondylitis blood. Relatively scarce in peripheral blood, disease-linked clones were CD8+.

V lost 7 bases to trimming and J lost 1 base, with 15 bases between them. The CDR3 contains 15 residues. Germline assignment: CDR1 ENHRY and CDR2 SYGVKD. A single record per CDR3 protein comes from TCRdb applying MiXCR to the 5' RACE reads. The table includes some 240,000 distinct CDR3 sequences, about 7% detected once. The sequenced sample was blood, either unsorted or a sorted T cell fraction (not recorded which). The V and J genes are TRBV10-3 and TRBJ2-3; D is undetermined. The TCR was taken from a male donor with ankylosing spondylitis. The CDR3 sequence: CAINARQARTDTQYF. The CDR3 nucleotides read TGTGCCATCAACGCAAGGCAGGCGCGCACAGATACGCAGTATTTT.